This T cell receptor beta chain was captured in a study of blood T cell repertoires in COVID-19. Study-level background: Samples came from the United States, Italy and Spain, spanning acute and convalescent COVID-19. T cells, B-cell-depleted T cells, or PBMCs provided the cDNA or gDNA that served as material.

As handled by the study authors: The assay estimated nucleated cells by amplifying reference gene primers. Assay: immunoSEQ multiplex PCR; the TCRdb copy retains only in-frame clones and omits some. That table gives V, J and clone size, and the DNA gave D and trimming. The sample includes around 77,000 clones, around 90% seen only once; the top ten take around 4.7%. J was trimmed by 1 base and V by 0 bases; bases with no gene match: 12. Germline loops: CDR1 LNHNV, CDR2 YYDKDF (reference sequence). The CDR3 loop spans 18 amino acids. The receptor's source is an older woman with active COVID-19. The chain employs TRBV15 and TRBJ2-7; 7 nucleotides align to TRBD2. Sequencing was performed on peripheral blood. The CDR3 region is CATSRDKLRGSESYEQYF. Written as DNA, the CDR3 is TGTGCCACCAGCAGAGATAAGCTGCGGGGGAGTGAATCCTACGAGCAGTACTTC.